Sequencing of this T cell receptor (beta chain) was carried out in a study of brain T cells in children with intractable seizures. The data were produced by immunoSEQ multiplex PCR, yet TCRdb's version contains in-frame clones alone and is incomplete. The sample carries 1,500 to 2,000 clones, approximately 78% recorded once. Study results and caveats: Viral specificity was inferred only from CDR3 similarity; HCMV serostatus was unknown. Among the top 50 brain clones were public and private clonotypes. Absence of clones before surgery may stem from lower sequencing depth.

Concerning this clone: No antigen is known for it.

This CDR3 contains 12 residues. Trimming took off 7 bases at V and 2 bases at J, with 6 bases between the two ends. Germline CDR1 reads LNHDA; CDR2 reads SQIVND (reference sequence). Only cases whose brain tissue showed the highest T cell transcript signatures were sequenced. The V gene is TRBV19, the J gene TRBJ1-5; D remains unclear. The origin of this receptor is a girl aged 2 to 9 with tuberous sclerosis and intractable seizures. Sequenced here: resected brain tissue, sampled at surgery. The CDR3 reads CASTMGNQPQHF. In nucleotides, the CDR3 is TGTGCCAGTACCATGGGCAATCAGCCCCAGCATTTT. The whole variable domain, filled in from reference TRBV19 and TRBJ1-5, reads DGGITQSPKYLFRKEGQNVTLSCEQNLNHDAMYWYRQDPGQGLRLIYYSQIVNDFQKGDIAEGYSVSREKKESFPLTVTSAQKNPTAFYLCASTMGNQPQHFGDGTRLSIL.